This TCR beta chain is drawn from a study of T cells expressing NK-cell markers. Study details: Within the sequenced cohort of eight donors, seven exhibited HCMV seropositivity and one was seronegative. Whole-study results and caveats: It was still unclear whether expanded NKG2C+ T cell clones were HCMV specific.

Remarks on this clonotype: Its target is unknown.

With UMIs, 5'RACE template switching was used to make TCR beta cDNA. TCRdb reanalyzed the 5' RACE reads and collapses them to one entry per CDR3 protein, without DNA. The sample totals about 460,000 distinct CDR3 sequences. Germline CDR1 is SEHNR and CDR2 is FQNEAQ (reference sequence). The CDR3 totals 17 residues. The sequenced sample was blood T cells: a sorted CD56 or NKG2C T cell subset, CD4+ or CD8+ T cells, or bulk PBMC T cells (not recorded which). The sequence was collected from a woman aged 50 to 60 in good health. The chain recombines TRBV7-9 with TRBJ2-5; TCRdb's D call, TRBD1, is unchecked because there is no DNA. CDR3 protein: CASSPLGRGRGSETQYF. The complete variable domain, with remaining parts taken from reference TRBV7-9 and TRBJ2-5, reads DTGVSQNPRHKITKRGQNVTFRCDPISEHNRLYWYRQTLGQGPEFLTYFQNEAQLEKSRLLSDRFSAERPKGSFSTLEIQRTEQGDSAMYLCASSPLGRGRGSETQYFGPGTRLLVL.